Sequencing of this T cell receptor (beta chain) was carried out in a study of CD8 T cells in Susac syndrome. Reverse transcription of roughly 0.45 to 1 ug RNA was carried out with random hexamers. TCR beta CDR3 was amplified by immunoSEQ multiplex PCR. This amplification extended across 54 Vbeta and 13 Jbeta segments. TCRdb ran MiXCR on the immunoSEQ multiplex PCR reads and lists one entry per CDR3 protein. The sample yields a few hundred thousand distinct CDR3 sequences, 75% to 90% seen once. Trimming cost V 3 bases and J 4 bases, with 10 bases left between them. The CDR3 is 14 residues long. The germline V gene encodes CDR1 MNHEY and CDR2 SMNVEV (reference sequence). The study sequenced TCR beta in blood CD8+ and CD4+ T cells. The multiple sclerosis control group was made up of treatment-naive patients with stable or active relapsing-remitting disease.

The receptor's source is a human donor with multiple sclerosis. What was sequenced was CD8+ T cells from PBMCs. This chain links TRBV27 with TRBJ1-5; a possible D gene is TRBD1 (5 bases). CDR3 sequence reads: CASSLGTANQPQHF. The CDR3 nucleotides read TGTGCCAGCAGTTTGGGGACGGCAAATCAGCCCCAGCATTTT.